This TCR beta chain was documented in a study of blood T cells in healthy people across ages (dated by TCRdb to the mid-2010s). Background on the whole study: In model experiments, template switching captured roughly one uniquely barcoded TCR beta cDNA molecule for every two T cells. The donors were split into four age groups: young (average about 16 years), middle-aged (around 37), aged (62) and long-lived (roughly 77). The study measured age-related changes in TCR beta repertoire diversity using deep sequencing normalized with unique cDNA molecular identifiers. To avoid experimental bias, donors of different ages were spread randomly across the sequencing lanes. For two donors (one aged 18 to 30 and one aged 80 or older), the study analyzed two additional independent replicas of 1 million unique cDNA reads from the same blood draw.

The approximately 39 donors, aged about 6 to 95 years, were systemically healthy Caucasian individuals from Russia. Ten milliliters of peripheral blood were drawn from each donor into EDTA-treated Vacutainer tubes. Ficoll-Paque density-gradient centrifugation was used to isolate PBMCs, with at least 6.5 million per sample. Total RNA was extracted from PBMCs with Trizol reagent, with at least 5.5 micrograms obtained per sample. The percentages of naive CD45RAhigh/CD27high T cells were determined by flow cytometry on a PBMC aliquot from every donor. What the work shows at the level of the full study, not this receptor alone: The percentage of naive T cells measured by flow cytometry correlated strongly with observed TCR beta diversity. Total diversity estimates from one million sequenced T cells were considered lower bounds and underestimates. Since profiling was done on bulk unsorted PBMCs, naive and antigen-experienced compartments could not be conclusively compared. Because the CMV infection status of the donors was unknown, age-related changes in expanded clonotypes may potentially have been confounded. Compared with the aged group, the long-lived group had more naive CD4+ T cells, fewer expanded clones and increased TCR diversity, suggesting age selection. Observed TCR beta diversity per million T cells fell roughly linearly with age, and a significant reduction was already apparent by age about 43.

To prepare the library, 5' RACE was applied. Sequencing instrument: Illumina HiSeq 2500. A second PCR of roughly 7 to 12 cycles was run with a J-beta primer mix and a sample-barcoded 5' primer. Each TCR beta cDNA molecule received a unique molecular identifier from a template-switch 5' adaptor carrying 12 random nucleotides. Each sample yielded at least 3 million CDR3-containing paired-end reads. First-strand cDNA synthesis was performed from all RNA using the Mint cDNA synthesis kit, with priming by a TRBC-specific oligonucleotide. After uracil-DNA glycosylase treatment, a first 18-cycle PCR used universal primers M1SS and BC2_uni_R on all cDNA. Processing in the source paper ran as follows. For normalization, 1 million high-quality reads, each with a distinct molecular identifier, were randomly selected from each sample. Instead of being binned into consensus sequences, reads that shared molecular identifiers were thrown out. MiTCR, run with a Q25 quality threshold and the strictest error-elimination algorithm, handled CDR3 identification, clonotype clustering and error correction. A nonparametric unseen species model using Euler transformation provided a lower-bound estimate of total TCR beta diversity. The raw public reads went through TCRdb reprocessing: fastp at Q25, MiXCR clone calling, in-frame beta chains kept. CDR3 protein duplicates are merged, each entry listing the most common genes and DNA. For this entry, the V and J calls and clone size follow TCRdb and not the study's own pipeline. The sample has approximately 770,000 distinct CDR3 sequences on record, nearly 60% of them singletons. The ten largest clones represent about 20% of the sample.

Sequences MDHEN (CDR1) and SYDVKM (CDR2) are obtained from the germline V gene. The CDR3 runs 13 amino acids, cysteine and phenylalanine included. Of the read, only the CDR3 DNA is kept; its 39 bases are in frame from base 1. V trim: 10 bases; J trim: 4 bases; unmatched bases: 9. In its sample, this clonotype was seen a few times. Its antigen has not been determined. Base qualities were left out, and no much larger clone turns up one base away. This sequence originates from a man aged 30 to 45 in good health. Recombination connected TRBV28 to TRBJ2-5; TRBD1 aligns with 7 central bases. Sequencing was carried out using blood. The bases are TGTGCCACCCAACGACAGGGTGTAGAGACCCAGTACTTC. It translates to CATQRQGVETQYF. The full variable domain, with segments outside the CDR3 supplied by the reference TRBV28 and TRBJ2-5 proteins, appears as DVKVTQSSRYLVKRTGEKVFLECVQDMDHENMFWYRQDPGLGLRLIYFSYDVKMKEKGDIPEGYSVSREKKERFSLILESASTNQTSMYLCATQRQGVETQYFGPGTRLLVL.